The TCR beta chain under discussion was sequenced for a study of cytomegalovirus exposure and HLA in healthy donors. The V segment lost 10 bases and the J segment 5 bases; nucleotides outside the gene matches: 10. The germline CDR1 and CDR2 sequences are SNHLY and FYNNEI. The CDR3 sequence is 14 residues long. Primers: 60 Vbeta forward and 13 Jbeta reverse. Per the authors' pipeline: Approximately 72 million unique TCR beta chains, roughly 11 million of them shared, were counted by a later analysis. Measured with immunoSEQ multiplex PCR; TCRdb has only the in-frame clones, and not every one. The D gene and trimming were derived from the DNA, and the V and J assignments and clone size from that table. The sample records tens of thousands of clones, roughly four fifths being singletons.

The V call is TRBV2, the J call TRBJ2-4; TRBD2 matches at 8 bases. Sequenced sample: PBMCs. This TCR came from a woman under 30 in good health and CMV-seropositive. DNA of the CDR3: TGTGCCAAACGAACTAGCGGAGGACAAAACATTCAGTACTTC. Its translation: CAKRTSGGQNIQYF. The complete variable domain, with remaining parts taken from reference TRBV2 and TRBJ2-4, reads EPEVTQTPSHQVTQMGQEVILRCVPISNHLYFYWYRQILGQKVEFLVSFYNNEISEKSEIFDDQFSVERPDGSNFTLKIRSTKLEDSAMYFCAKRTSGGQNIQYFGAGTRLSVL.